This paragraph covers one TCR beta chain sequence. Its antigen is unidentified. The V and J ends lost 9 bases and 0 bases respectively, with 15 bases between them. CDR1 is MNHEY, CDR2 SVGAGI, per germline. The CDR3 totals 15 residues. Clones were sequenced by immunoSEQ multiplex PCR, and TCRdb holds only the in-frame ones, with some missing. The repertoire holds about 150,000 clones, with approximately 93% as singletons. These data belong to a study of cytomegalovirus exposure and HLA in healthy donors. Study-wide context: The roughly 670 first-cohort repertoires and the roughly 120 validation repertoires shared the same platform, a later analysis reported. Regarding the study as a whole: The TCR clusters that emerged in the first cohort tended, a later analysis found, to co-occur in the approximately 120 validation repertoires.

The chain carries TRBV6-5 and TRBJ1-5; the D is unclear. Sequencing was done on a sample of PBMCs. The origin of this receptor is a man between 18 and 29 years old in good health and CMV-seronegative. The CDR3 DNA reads TGTGCCAGTAGGCAGGCTTTCTATAGCAATCAGCCCCAGCATTTT. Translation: CASRQAFYSNQPQHF.